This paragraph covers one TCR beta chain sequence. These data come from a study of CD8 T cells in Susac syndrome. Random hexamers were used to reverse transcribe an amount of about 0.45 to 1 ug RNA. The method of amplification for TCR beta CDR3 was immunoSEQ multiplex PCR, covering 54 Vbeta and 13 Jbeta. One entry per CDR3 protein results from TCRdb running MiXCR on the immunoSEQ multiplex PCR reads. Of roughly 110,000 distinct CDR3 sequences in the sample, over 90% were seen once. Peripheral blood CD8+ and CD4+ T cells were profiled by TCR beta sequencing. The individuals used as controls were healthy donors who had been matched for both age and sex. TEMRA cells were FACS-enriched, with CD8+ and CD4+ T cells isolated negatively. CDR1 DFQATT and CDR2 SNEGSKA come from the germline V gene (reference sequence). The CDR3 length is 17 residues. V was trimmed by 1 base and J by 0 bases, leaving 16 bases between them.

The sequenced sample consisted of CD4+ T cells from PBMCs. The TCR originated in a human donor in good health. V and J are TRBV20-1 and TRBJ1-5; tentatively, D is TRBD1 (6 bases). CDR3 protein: CSARGAPRQVSNQPQHF. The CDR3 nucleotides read TGCAGTGCTAGAGGAGCCCCGCGACAGGTTAGCAATCAGCCCCAGCATTTT.